This T cell receptor beta chain was sequenced in a study of shared clonotypes between healthy human individuals (dated by TCRdb to 2018 to 2021). For the study in its entirety: Three men and a couple of women, aged 18 to 49 years, made up the cohort. Blood TCR repertoires of a handful of healthy adults were deeply sequenced to estimate repertoire size and the extent of clonotype sharing between individuals. For each donor, CD4 naive and CD4 memory were each given three plates, CD8 naive was given two plates, and CD8 memory was given one plate. Leukapheresis yielded between about 0.94 and 8.9 billion PBMCs per donor. To increase sequencing depth and limit assay-specific biases, different laboratories used diverse techniques to prepare libraries and sequence TCR repertoires.

A note on this clone: The specificity of this receptor is unknown. Nothing much larger sits one base from this clone, and base qualities are not available.

Donors were healthy HIV-negative adults with no recently reported acute infections or vaccinations. All donors were Caucasian adults living in Nashville, Tennessee, USA. Magnetic negative selection was used to enrich CD4+ T cells, after which naive cells were positively selected on CD45RA and the negative fraction became the memory subset. After blood collection by leukapheresis, PBMCs were isolated using Ficoll-Histopaque density gradient centrifugation and then cryopreserved in the vapor phase of liquid nitrogen. Analytical flow cytometry was used to check the purity and quantity of each magnetically sorted T cell population. Each sorted fraction had its genomic DNA isolated and then quantified by UV absorbance on a Nanodrop 2000c. The germline V gene supplies CDR1 MNHNS and CDR2 SASEGT. V is clipped by 8 bases and J by 5 bases, and the sequence between their germline boundaries is 16 bases long. Spanning cysteine to phenylalanine, the CDR3 consists of 13 amino acids. Only the CDR3 part of the read is kept: 39 bases, read in frame from the first base.

Using the deep immunoSEQ assay, TCR CDR3 regions were amplified from genomic DNA by multiplex PCR. For each cell subset, the extracted genomic DNA was distributed evenly across all wells of several immunoSEQ 96-well plates, and each plate served as one replicate. For sorted subsets, each replicate PCR was loaded with roughly 0.2 ug genomic DNA, equivalent to some 27,000 T cell genomes. Purified libraries were quantified with a Qubit 3.0 fluorometer, sized on a Bioanalyzer 2100, and re-quantified with the KAPA Library Quantification kit. Every immunoSEQ 96-well plate was sequenced on a dedicated single-read 150-cycle Illumina NextSeq 550 flow cell. Processing in the source paper ran as follows. Because only junctional sequences without quality scores were contained in the immunoSEQ output, filtering matching that applied to full-length reads could not be performed. To assign V/J genes and CDR3, sequences were annotated using PyIR, a Python wrapper for IgBLAST v1.9, with IMGT germline references. Reads were removed for weak V/J assignments (E-value above 1e-6), missing CDR3, stop codons, out-of-frame junctions, or ambiguous translated residues. V3J clonotypes were defined as sequences sharing an identical inferred V gene, J gene, and CDR3 amino acid sequence. Percentage overlap between repertoires was computed as shared unique clonotypes divided by the size of the smaller repertoire. RTK rarefaction, the Chao1 estimator, and Recon v2.1 estimates of unobserved clonotypes were used to assess repertoire richness. Generation probabilities were computed with OLGA for all TCRbeta clonotypes obtained by the gDNA method from several donors. The table was pulled from immuneACCESS by TCRdb, which kept in-frame rearrangements only. Such tables lose some clones; where checked, under half of the loss comes from unresolved V genes, and the rest has no known cause. D and trimming come from the DNA, and the V and J calls and clone size come from that table. Counted in this sample were some 2,000,000 clones; approximately 95% of them appeared once. Together, the top ten hold 0.1% to 0.15% of the sample.

The full study reports these points: Sampling was restricted to blood, and TCR repertoires in tissues likely differ from the TCR repertoires found in blood. Across a few donors, around 5% of naive CD4, around 3.3% of naive CD8, around 2.5% of memory CD4, and roughly 0.41% of memory CD8 clonotypes were shared. Because the study included only a small number of donors, the genetic and exposure-history diversity represented was limited. Larger estimated clonotype richness was generally found for naive subsets than for memory subsets. Even with the large sequencing depth, rarefaction of the sorted-subset datasets indicated that sequencing was incomplete. Compared with non-shared clonotypes, clonotypes shared by all four sorted-subset donors had higher generation probabilities. Pairwise subsampling led to the expectation that sequencing depth would affect the degree of clonotype sharing among donors.

Sequenced: naive CD4+ T cells sorted from blood. The cell subset or site label on this specimen signifies: CD45RA+ positively selected. The source is a man aged 18 to 29 in good health. The rearranged segments are TRBV6-1 and TRBJ2-7; a tentative D match to TRBD2 spans 5 bases. The DNA is TGTGCCAGCGGGCGAACAGCGGCTAACGAGCAGTACTTC. It is translated as CASGRTAANEQYF.